This T cell receptor beta chain was sequenced in a study of T cells expressing NK-cell markers. TCRdb reprocessed the 5' RACE reads and stores each CDR3 protein as one record, lacking DNA. The data include 300,000 to 450,000 distinct CDR3 sequences; the top ten clones carry roughly 5.4%. The CDR3 extends over 13 amino acids. Germline CDR1 reads GTSNPN; CDR2 reads SVGIG (reference sequence). V usage is TRBV30 and J usage is TRBJ2-3. This clonotype originated in a man aged 18-70 years in good health. Source material: blood T cells: a sorted CD56 or NKG2C T cell subset, CD4+ or CD8+ T cells, or bulk PBMC T cells (not recorded which). The CDR3 spells CAWTYVVSGTQYF.